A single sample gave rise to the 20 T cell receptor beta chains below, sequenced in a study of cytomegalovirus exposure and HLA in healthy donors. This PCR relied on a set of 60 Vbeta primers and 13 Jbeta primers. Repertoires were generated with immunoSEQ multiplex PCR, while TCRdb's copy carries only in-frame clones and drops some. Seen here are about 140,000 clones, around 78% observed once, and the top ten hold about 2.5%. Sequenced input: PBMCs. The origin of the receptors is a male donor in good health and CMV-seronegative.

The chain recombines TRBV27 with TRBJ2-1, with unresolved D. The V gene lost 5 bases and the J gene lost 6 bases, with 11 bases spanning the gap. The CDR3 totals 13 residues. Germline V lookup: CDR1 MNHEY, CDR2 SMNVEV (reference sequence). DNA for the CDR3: TGTGCCAGCAGTCTAATTGTCGGCAATGAGCAGTTCTTC. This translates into CASSLIVGNEQFF.

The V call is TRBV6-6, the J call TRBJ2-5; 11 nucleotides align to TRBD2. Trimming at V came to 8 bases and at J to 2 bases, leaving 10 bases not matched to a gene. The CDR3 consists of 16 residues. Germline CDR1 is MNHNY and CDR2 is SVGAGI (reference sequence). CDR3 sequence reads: CASLGRTSGFQETQYF. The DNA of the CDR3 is TGTGCCAGCCTGGGGAGGACTAGCGGGTTTCAAGAGACCCAGTACTTC.

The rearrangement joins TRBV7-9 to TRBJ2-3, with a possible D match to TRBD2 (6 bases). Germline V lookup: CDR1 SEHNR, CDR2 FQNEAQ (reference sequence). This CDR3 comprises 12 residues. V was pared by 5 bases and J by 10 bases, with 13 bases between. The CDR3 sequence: CASSLGPGAQYF. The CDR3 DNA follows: TGTGCCAGCAGCCTAGGACCGGGGGCGCAGTATTTT.

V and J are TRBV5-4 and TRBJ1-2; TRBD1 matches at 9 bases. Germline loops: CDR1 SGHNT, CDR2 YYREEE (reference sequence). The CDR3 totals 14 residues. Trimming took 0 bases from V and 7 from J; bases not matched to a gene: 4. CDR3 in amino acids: CASSLALDRGGYTF. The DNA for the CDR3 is TGTGCCAGCAGCTTGGCGCTGGACAGGGGTGGCTACACCTTC.

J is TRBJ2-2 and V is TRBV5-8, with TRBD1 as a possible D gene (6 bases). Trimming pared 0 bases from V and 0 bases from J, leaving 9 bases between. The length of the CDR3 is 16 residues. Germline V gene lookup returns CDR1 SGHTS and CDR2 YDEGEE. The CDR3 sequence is CASSLGTAANTGELFF. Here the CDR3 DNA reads TGTGCCAGCAGCTTGGGGACAGCCGCGAACACCGGGGAGCTGTTTTTT.

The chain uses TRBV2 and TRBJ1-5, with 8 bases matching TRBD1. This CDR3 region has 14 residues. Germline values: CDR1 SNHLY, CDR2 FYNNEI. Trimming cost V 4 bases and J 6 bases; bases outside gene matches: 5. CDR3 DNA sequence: TGTGCCAGCAGTGGGACAGGGTCGGGTCAGCCCCAGCATTTT. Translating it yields CASSGTGSGQPQHF.

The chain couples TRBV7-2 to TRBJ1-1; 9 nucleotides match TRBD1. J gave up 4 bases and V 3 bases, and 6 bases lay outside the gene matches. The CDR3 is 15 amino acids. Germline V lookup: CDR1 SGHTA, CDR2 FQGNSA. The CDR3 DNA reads TGTGCCAGCAGCTTTACAGGGGGCATGGGCACTGAAGCTTTCTTT. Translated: CASSFTGGMGTEAFF.

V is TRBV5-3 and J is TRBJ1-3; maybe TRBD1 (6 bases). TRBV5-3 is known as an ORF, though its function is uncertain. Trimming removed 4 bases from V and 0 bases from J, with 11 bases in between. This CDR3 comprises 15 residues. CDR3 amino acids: CARSVGGFSGNTIYF. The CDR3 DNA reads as TGTGCCAGAAGCGTTGGGGGCTTCTCTGGAAACACCATATATTTT.

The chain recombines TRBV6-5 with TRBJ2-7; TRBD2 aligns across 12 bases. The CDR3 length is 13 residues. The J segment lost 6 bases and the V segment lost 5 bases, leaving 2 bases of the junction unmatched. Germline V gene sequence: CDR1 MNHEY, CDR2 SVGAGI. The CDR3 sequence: CASSQLAGGEQYF. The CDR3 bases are TGTGCCAGCAGTCAACTAGCGGGAGGCGAGCAGTACTTC.

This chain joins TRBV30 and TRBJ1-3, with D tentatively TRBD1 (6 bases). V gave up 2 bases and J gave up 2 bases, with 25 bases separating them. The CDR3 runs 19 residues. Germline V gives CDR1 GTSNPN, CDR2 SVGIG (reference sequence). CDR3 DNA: TGTGCCTGGAGTACTACCAGGGGCCGTGGGATTTTTACTGGAAACACCATATATTTT. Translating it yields CAWSTTRGRGIFTGNTIYF.

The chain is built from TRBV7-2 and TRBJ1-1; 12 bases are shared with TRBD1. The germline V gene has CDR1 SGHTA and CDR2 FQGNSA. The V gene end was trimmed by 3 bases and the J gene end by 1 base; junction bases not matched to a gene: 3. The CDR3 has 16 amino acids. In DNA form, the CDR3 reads TGTGCCAGCAGCTTTGGGACAGGGGGCTGGAACACTGAAGCTTTCTTT. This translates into CASSFGTGGWNTEAFF.

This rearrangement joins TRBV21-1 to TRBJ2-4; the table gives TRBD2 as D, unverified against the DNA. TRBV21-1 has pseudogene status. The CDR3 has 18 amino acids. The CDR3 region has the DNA TGTGCCAGCAGCACCGGGACTAGCGGGATTGGAGCCAAAAACATTCAGTACTTC. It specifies CASSTGTSGIGAKNIQYF.

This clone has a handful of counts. Here the CDR3 reads CASSGARGGTGELFF. CDR3 nucleotide sequence: TGCGCCAGCAGTGGAGCGAGGGGGGGCACCGGGGAGCTGTTTTTT. J is TRBJ2-2 and V is TRBV10-1, with a possible D match to TRBD2 (7 bases). Germline CDR1 and CDR2: WNHNN and SYGVQD (reference sequence). The CDR3 totals 15 residues. The V gene lost 4 bases and the J gene lost 4 bases, with 13 bases spanning the gap.

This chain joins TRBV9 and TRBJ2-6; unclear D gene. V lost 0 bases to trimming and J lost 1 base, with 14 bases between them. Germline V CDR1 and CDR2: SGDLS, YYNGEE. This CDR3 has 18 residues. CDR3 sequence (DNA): TGTGCCAGCAGCGTAGTAATCCCTGGCGGATCTGGGGCCAACGTCCTGACTTTC. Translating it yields CASSVVIPGGSGANVLTF.

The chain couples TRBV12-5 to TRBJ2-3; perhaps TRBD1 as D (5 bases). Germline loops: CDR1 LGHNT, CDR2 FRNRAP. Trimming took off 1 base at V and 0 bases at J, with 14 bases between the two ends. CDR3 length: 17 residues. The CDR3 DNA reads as TGTGCTAGTGGTTTGGCCCAGACAGCCTCTAGCACAGATACGCAGTATTTT. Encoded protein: CASGLAQTASSTDTQYF.

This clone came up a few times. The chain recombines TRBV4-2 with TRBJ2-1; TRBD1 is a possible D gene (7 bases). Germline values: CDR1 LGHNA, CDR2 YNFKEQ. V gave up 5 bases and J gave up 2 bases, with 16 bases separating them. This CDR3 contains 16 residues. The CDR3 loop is CASSLGGGLTYNEQFF. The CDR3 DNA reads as TGTGCCAGCAGCTTAGGAGGGGGCCTGACCTACAATGAGCAGTTCTTC.

CDR3 loop: CASSFFGRGIDTEAFF. The CDR3 DNA follows: TGTGCCAGCAGCTTTTTTGGCAGGGGCATCGACACTGAAGCTTTCTTT. The chain employs TRBV11-2 and TRBJ1-1, with a tentative D call TRBD1 (6 bases). The V end lost 3 bases, the J end lost 3 bases, and 17 bases lay between the germline ends. In germline, CDR1 is SGHAT, CDR2 FQNNGV. This CDR3 has 16 amino acids.

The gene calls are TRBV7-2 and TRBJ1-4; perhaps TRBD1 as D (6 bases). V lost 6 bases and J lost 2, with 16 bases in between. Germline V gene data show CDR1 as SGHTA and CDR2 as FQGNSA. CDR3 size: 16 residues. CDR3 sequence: CASSIYRVGTNEKLFF. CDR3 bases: TGTGCCAGCAGTATATACAGGGTTGGGACTAATGAAAAACTGTTTTTT.

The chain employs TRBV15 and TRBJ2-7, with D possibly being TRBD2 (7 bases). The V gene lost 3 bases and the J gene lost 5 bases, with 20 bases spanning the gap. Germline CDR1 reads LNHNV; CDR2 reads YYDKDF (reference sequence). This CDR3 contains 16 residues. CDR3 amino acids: CATSSTGGLESHEQYF. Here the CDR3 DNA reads TGTGCCACCAGCAGCACGGGGGGCCTCGAGAGCCACGAGCAGTACTTC. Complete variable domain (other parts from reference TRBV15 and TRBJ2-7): DAMVIQNPRYQVTQFGKPVTLSCSQTLNHNVMYWYQQKSSQAPKLLFHYYDKDFNNEADTPDNFQSRRPNTSFCFLDIRSPGLGDTAMYLCATSSTGGLESHEQYFGPGTRLTVT.

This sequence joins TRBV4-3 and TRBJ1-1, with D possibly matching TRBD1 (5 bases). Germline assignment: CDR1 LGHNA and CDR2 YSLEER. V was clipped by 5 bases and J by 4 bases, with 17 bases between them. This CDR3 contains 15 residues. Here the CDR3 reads CASSAQTQGITEAFF. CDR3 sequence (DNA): TGCGCCAGCAGCGCCCAAACGCAGGGTATCACTGAAGCTTTCTTT.